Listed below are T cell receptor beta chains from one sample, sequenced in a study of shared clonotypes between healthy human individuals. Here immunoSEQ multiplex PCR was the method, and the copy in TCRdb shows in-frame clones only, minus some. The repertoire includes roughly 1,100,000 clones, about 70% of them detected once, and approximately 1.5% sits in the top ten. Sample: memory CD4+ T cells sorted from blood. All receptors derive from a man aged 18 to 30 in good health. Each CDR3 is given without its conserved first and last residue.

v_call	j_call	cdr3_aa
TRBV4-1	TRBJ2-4	ASSQVGQGSGKNIQY
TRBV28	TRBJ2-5	ASSGLKTGSQETQY
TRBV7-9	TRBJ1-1	ASSAQGYTEAF
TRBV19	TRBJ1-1	ARSRQLEAF
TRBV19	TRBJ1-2	ASSSGLNYGYT
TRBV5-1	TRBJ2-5	ASSLSSSAGTQY
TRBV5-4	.	ASSPGGRDLYEQY
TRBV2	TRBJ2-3	ASSEGGADTQY
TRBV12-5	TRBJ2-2	ASRQGDTGELF
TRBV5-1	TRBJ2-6	ASSLIQSSGANVLT
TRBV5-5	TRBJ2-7	ASSYGGGTYEQY
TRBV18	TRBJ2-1	ASSLWTSGGYNEQF
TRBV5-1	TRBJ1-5	ASSLRGSPDQPQH
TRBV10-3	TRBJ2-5	AISERGPGETQY
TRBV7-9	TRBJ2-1	ASSFDGARNEQF
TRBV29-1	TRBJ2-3	SSRLAGASTDTQY
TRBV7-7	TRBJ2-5	ASSLRRAGGAETQY
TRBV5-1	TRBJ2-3	ASSVGFTGNKSDTQY
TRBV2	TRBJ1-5	ASSWGGTGTSNQPQH
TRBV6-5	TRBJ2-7	ASSLPGKGGEQY
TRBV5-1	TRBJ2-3	ASSLSWGTDTQY
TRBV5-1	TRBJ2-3	ASSSPGTDTQY
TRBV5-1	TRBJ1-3	ASSVDSGAGNTIY
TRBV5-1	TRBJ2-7	ASSVEGLAGIYEQY
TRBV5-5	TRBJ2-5	ASSQSSAASQETQY
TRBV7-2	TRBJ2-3	ASSLGGDSSTQY
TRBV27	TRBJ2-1	ASSPRTGMIAYNEQF
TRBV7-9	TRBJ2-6	ASSGANVLT
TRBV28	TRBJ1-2	ASSLFHQGQGYGYT
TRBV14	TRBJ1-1	ASSQFTEAF
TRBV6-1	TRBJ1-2	ASSTDPANYGYT
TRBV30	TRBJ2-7	AWSVGGTSYEQY
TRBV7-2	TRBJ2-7	ASSLGGAGYEQY
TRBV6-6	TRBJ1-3	ASSPSGPRNTIY
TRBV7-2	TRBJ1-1	ASSLRDAGTGWPSPEAF
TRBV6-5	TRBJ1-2	ASMGPPFGYT